Listed below are T cell receptor beta chains from one sample, sequenced in a study of cytomegalovirus exposure and HLA in healthy donors. The method was immunoSEQ multiplex PCR; TCRdb's version includes in-frame clones alone and lacks a portion of them. The profile shows roughly 200,000 clones, roughly 85% of them singletons. Sequencing used PBMCs. The receptors were gathered from a woman between 50 and 59 years old in good health and CMV-seronegative. The CDR3 runs from the conserved cysteine through the conserved F or W. A D gene is named only where the DNA matches it firmly. Clone size is given for some rows only: seen once, a few or many times, or a class if the clone is expanded.

TRBD2	TRBV18	-	16	TRBJ2-5	CASSPLGIAGQETQYF	TGTGCCAGCTCACCTCTCGGGATAGCGGGGCAAGAGACCCAGTACTTC
-	TRBV27	-	17	TRBJ2-1	CASSLSKLAPTVTEQFF	TGTGCCAGCAGTTTATCGAAACTAGCCCCGACTGTGACTGAGCAGTTCTTC
TRBD1	TRBV6-6	-	13	TRBJ1-2	CASRETGGDGYTF	TGTGCCAGCAGGGAGACAGGGGGCGATGGCTACACCTTC
-	TRBV19	-	14	TRBJ1-5	CASSIGQSTQPQHF	TGTGCCAGTAGTATCGGACAGTCGACTCAGCCCCAGCATTTT
TRBD2	TRBV5-1	-	14	TRBJ2-5	CASSASGRGETQYF	TGCGCCAGCAGCGCTAGCGGGAGAGGAGAGACCCAGTACTTC
TRBD2	TRBV5-1	-	16	TRBJ2-2	CASSLAASGATGELFF	TGCGCCAGCAGCTTGGCGGCTAGCGGGGCCACCGGGGAGCTGTTTTTT
TRBD1	TRBV10-1	-	14	TRBJ2-7	CASSLQGLRDEQYF	TGCGCCAGCAGTTTACAGGGGCTTCGGGACGAGCAGTACTTC
TRBD2	TRBV11-2	-	16	TRBJ2-7	CASSLDLAGGFREQYF	TGTGCCAGCAGCTTAGATCTGGCGGGAGGGTTCCGGGAGCAGTACTTC
-	TRBV5-1	-	14	TRBJ2-5	CASRHGQAEATQYF	TGCGCCAGCAGACATGGACAAGCTGAAGCGACCCAGTACTTC
-	TRBV19	-	12	TRBJ2-7	CASTDSPYEQYF	TGTGCCAGTACTGACAGTCCCTACGAGCAGTACTTC
TRBD1	TRBV18	-	16	TRBJ2-5	CASSPFLRDSQETQYF	TGTGCCAGCTCACCTTTCCTCCGGGACAGTCAAGAGACCCAGTACTTC
-	TRBV7-2	-	14	TRBJ1-1	CASSFRPRETEAFF	TGTGCCAGCAGCTTCAGGCCCAGGGAAACTGAAGCTTTCTTT
-	TRBV4-3	-	16	TRBJ2-6	CASSQDRAEMANVLTF	TGCGCCAGCAGCCAAGACAGAGCGGAGATGGCCAACGTCCTGACTTTC
-	TRBV7-2	-	15	TRBJ1-3	CASSVRASSGNTIYF	TGTGCCAGCAGCGTGCGGGCGAGCTCTGGAAACACCATATATTTT
-	TRBV5-1	once	15	TRBJ1-6	CASSLKTGANSPLHF	TGCGCCAGCAGCTTAAAGACAGGAGCAAATTCACCCCTCCACTTT
-	TRBV11-2	-	14	TRBJ2-5	CASSEAVGGETQYF	TGTGCCAGCAGCGAGGCAGTTGGGGGGGAGACCCAGTACTTC
TRBD2	TRBV6-1	-	14	TRBJ2-7	CASSWGSGKYEQYF	TGTGCCAGCAGTTGGGGTAGCGGGAAGTACGAGCAGTACTTC
TRBD1	TRBV4-1	-	17	TRBJ1-5	CASSLRQGPSSNQPQHF	TGCGCCAGCAGCCTCCGACAGGGCCCTTCTAGCAATCAGCCCCAGCATTTT
TRBD1	TRBV5-1	-	15	TRBJ2-2	CASSIGTGGTGELFF	TGCGCCAGCAGTATTGGGACAGGGGGGACCGGGGAGCTGTTTTTT
-	TRBV6-5	-	13	TRBJ1-5	CASRNRGNQPQHF	TGTGCCAGCAGAAACAGAGGGAATCAGCCCCAGCATTTT
TRBD1	TRBV5-8	-	15	TRBJ2-3	CASSSGTGASDTQYF	TGTGCCAGCAGCTCCGGGACAGGGGCTAGTGATACGCAGTATTTT
TRBD1	TRBV6-6	-	12	TRBJ1-1	CASISGGTEAFF	TGTGCCAGCATCTCAGGGGGCACTGAAGCTTTCTTT
TRBD2	TRBV5-1	-	14	TRBJ2-1	CASSLPAGRNEQFF	TGCGCCAGCAGCTTGCCAGCGGGACGCAATGAGCAGTTCTTC
-	TRBV4-1	-	18	TRBJ1-1	CASSQDPTSTVANTEAFF	TGCGCCAGCAGCCAAGACCCCACGTCGACAGTGGCGAACACTGAAGCTTTCTTT
-	TRBV18	-	14	TRBJ2-7	CASSPLASETEQYF	TGTGCCAGCTCACCCCTAGCGTCTGAGACCGAGCAGTACTTC
-	TRBV10-3	-	14	TRBJ1-5	CAISVSGSDQPQHF	TGTGCCATCAGTGTATCAGGGTCTGATCAGCCCCAGCATTTT
TRBD1	TRBV11-2	-	18	TRBJ1-4	CASSSRQGLRVANEKLFF	TGTGCCAGCAGCTCCAGACAGGGGCTGAGAGTGGCTAATGAAAAACTGTTTTTT
TRBD2	TRBV7-3	-	16	TRBJ2-3	CASSSGGTSGTDTQYF	TGTGCCAGCTCCTCGGGAGGGACTAGCGGCACAGATACGCAGTATTTT
-	TRBV28	-	14	TRBJ1-5	CASSFSGQGQPQHF	TGTGCCAGCAGTTTTTCAGGGCAAGGTCAGCCCCAGCATTTT
-	TRBV6-1	few	10	TRBJ2-7	CAADSYEQYF	TGTGCCGCCGACAGTTACGAGCAGTACTTC
TRBD2	TRBV6-1	-	15	TRBJ2-1	CASIKGLAVGYEQFF	TGTGCCAGCATCAAAGGACTAGCGGTGGGTTATGAGCAGTTCTTC
-	TRBV5-1	-	15	TRBJ2-1	CASSLGRDSYNEQFF	TGCGCCAGCAGCTTGGGGCGGGACTCCTACAATGAGCAGTTCTTC
TRBD1	TRBV7-8	-	15	TRBJ2-7	CASSGGQAYSYEQYF	TGTGCCAGCAGCGGGGGACAGGCATACTCCTACGAGCAGTACTTC
-	TRBV7-9	-	14	TRBJ1-2	CASSRPGSRYGYTF	TGTGCCAGCAGCCGCCCGGGATCGCGATATGGCTACACCTTC
TRBD1	TRBV7-9	-	17	TRBJ2-3	CASTLGDRGPGRVTQYF	TGTGCCAGCACCTTAGGGGACAGGGGCCCAGGAAGGGTTACGCAGTATTTT
-	TRBV6-5	-	16	TRBJ2-2	CASSYGGAFNTGELFF	TGTGCCAGCAGTTACGGGGGGGCCTTTAACACCGGGGAGCTGTTTTTT
-	TRBV28	-	12	TRBJ1-2	CASRLTDYGYTF	TGTGCCAGCAGATTGACAGACTATGGCTACACCTTC
TRBD1	TRBV18	-	14	TRBJ2-7	CASSPHHRGYEQYF	TGTGCCAGCTCACCACACCACAGGGGGTACGAGCAGTACTTC
-	TRBV5-1	-	16	TRBJ2-7	CASSLGRRQSSYEQYF	TGCGCCAGCAGCTTGGGCAGGAGACAGTCCTCCTACGAGCAGTACTTC
-	TRBV7-8	-	15	TRBJ2-1	CASSLGDARGGEQFF	TGTGCCAGCAGCTTAGGGGATGCTAGGGGGGGTGAGCAGTTCTTC
TRBD2	TRBV19	-	15	TRBJ2-2	CASSRWGERDGELFF	TGTGCCTCCTCACGGTGGGGGGAGCGGGACGGGGAGCTGTTTTTT
TRBD2	TRBV7-8	-	13	TRBJ2-1	CASKGSGSGEQFF	TGTGCCAGCAAAGGGAGCGGGAGTGGTGAGCAGTTCTTC
TRBD2	TRBV18	once	16	TRBJ2-7	CASSRGTSGSPYEQYF	TGTGCCAGCTCACGAGGGACTAGCGGGAGCCCTTACGAGCAGTACTTC